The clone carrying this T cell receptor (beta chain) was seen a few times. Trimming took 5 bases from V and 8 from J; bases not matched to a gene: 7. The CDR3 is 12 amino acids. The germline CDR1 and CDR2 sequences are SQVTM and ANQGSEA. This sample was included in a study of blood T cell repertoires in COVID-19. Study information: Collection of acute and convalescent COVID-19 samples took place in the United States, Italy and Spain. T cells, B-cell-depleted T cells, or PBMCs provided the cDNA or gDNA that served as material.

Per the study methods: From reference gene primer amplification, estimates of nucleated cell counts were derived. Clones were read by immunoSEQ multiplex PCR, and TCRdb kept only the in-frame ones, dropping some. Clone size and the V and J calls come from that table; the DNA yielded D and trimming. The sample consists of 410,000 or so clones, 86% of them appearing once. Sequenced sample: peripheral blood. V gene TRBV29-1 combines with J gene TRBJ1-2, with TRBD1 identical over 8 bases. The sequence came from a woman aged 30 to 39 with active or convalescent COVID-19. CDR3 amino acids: CSVRTDRDGYTF. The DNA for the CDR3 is TGCAGCGTTCGGACGGACAGGGACGGCTACACCTTC.